One sample yielded the 21 T cell receptor beta chains listed below, sequenced in a study of T cells in Graves' hyperthyroidism and ophthalmopathy. Using RNA transcripts as the source, TCR beta CDR3 regions were amplified. HTBI primers were employed in a first-round RT-PCR of the TCR CDR3. TCRdb reprocessed the multiplex PCR reads via MiXCR and lists one record per CDR3 protein. The sample shows over 400,000 distinct CDR3 sequences, under 25% of them seen only once. The sequenced sample was blood. Receptors originate from a woman in her seventies with Graves' ophthalmopathy.

This clonotype turned up a few times. V usage is TRBV7-3 and J usage is TRBJ2-1, with 13 bases that match TRBD2. Unmatched junction bases numbered 4, after V lost 2 bases and J lost 6 bases. Germline V gene sequence: CDR1 SGHTA, CDR2 FQGTGA. CDR3 size: 16 residues. CDR3: CASSLLTSGRINEQFF. The CDR3 DNA is TGTGCCAGCAGCTTATTGACTAGCGGGAGGATCAATGAGCAGTTCTTC. The full variable domain, rest sourced from reference TRBV7-3 and TRBJ2-1, is GAGVSQTPSNKVTEKGKYVELRCDPISGHTALYWYRQSLGQGPEFLIYFQGTGAADDSGLPNDRFFAVRPEGSVSTLKIQRTERGDSAVYLCASSLLTSGRINEQFFGPGTRLTVL.

V and J are TRBV27 and TRBJ2-3; 10 nucleotides align to TRBD2. V shed 8 bases, J shed 11 bases, and the junction held 16 bases outside the gene matches. The CDR3 sequence is 15 residues long. CDR1 and CDR2 from the germline V gene are MNHEY and SMNVEV (reference sequence). CDR3 nucleotides: TGTGCCAGCCGAGGGGATAGGACTAGCGGTGCAGGGCAGTATTTT. Encoded protein: CASRGDRTSGAGQYF.

The rearrangement links TRBV5-1 to TRBJ2-3; D is possibly TRBD2 (6 bases). The CDR3 runs 16 residues. V gave up 4 bases and J gave up 2 bases, with 17 bases separating them. The germline CDR1 and CDR2 sequences are SGHRS and YFSETQ. This chain's CDR3 is CASSRERGAPTDTQYF. The CDR3 bases are TGCGCCAGCAGCCGGGAGCGAGGGGCCCCCACAGATACGCAGTATTTT.

This CDR3 is CASSLTFWQGSDTQYF. The CDR3, as DNA: TGTGCCAGCAGTCTTACCTTTTGGCAGGGGTCAGATACGCAGTATTTT. The rearrangement uses TRBV6-1 and TRBJ2-3, with a possible D match to TRBD1 (6 bases). The CDR3 is 16 amino acids. In germline, CDR1 is MNHNS, CDR2 SASEGT. V was cut by 5 bases and J by 4 bases, with 19 bases left in between.

The chain combines TRBV5-1 with TRBJ2-3; D is undetermined. The CDR3 has 16 residues. Trimming stripped 0 bases from V and 0 bases from J, with 11 bases between. Germline V gene lookup returns CDR1 SGHRS and CDR2 YFSETQ. Written as DNA, the CDR3 is TGCGCCAGCAGCTTGGCCAATGGCGGAAGCACAGATACGCAGTATTTT. Translation: CASSLANGGSTDTQYF.

The table lists this clonotype with a few counts. V is TRBV6-2 or TRBV6-3 and J is TRBJ2-7; maybe TRBD2 (6 bases). The CDR3 spans 15 residues. Germline CDR1 reads MNHEY; CDR2 reads SVGEGT. The V and J ends lost 7 bases and 2 bases respectively, with 18 bases between them. CDR3 DNA sequence: TGTGCCAGCAACAGCGGATGGGACTCGACCTACGAGCAGTACTTC. It encodes CASNSGWDSTYEQYF.

The V and J genes are TRBV6-1 and TRBJ2-5; D gene uncertain. Germline V gene data show CDR1 as MNHNS and CDR2 as SASEGT. The CDR3 has 13 amino acids. V was pared by 4 bases and J by 4 bases, with 10 bases between. CDR3: CASSGAVGETQYF. The CDR3 DNA follows: TGTGCCAGCAGTGGGGCGGTGGGAGAGACCCAGTACTTC.

The chain recombines TRBV5-4 with TRBJ1-1; no definite D call. The germline CDR1 and CDR2 sequences are SGHNT and YYREEE (reference sequence). V dropped 0 bases and J dropped 0 bases, with 15 bases sitting between them. The CDR3 runs to 17 residues. The CDR3 sequence: CASSLAPLGRLNTEAFF. The CDR3 nucleotides read TGTGCCAGCAGCTTGGCCCCACTTGGGAGACTGAACACTGAAGCTTTCTTT.

This chain links TRBV7-2 with TRBJ1-2, with 11 bases lining up with TRBD1. The V segment lost 0 bases and the J segment 4 bases; nucleotides outside the gene matches: 7. CDR3 length: 17 amino acids. Germline CDR1 reads SGHTA; CDR2 reads FQGNSA. The CDR3 is CASSLARTGGEGYGYTF. The CDR3 DNA is TGTGCCAGCAGCTTAGCGCGGACAGGGGGCGAAGGCTATGGCTACACCTTC.

To note about this clonotype: Sequence at one end of the junction differs from germline and may be a read error. The V gene is TRBV20-1, the J gene TRBJ1-1; 8 bases agree with TRBD1. The CDR3 is 13 residues long. The germline gives CDR1 DFQATT, CDR2 SNEGSKA (reference sequence). The CDR3 loop reads CSGSGGVNTEALF. The CDR3 coding sequence is TGCAGTGGGTCAGGGGGCGTTAACACTGAAGCTCTCTTT.

The rearrangement uses TRBV5-1 and TRBJ2-1; D unclear. The CDR3 consists of 16 residues. The V and J ends lost 3 bases and 2 bases respectively, with 15 bases between them. Germline V gene lookup returns CDR1 SGHRS and CDR2 YFSETQ. CDR3 residues: CASSSGPRGTYNEQFF. The CDR3 nucleotides read TGCGCCAGCAGCTCCGGTCCCAGAGGAACCTACAATGAGCAGTTCTTC.

This clonotype was recorded at least ten times. The DNA for the CDR3 is TGTGCCAGCAGCAACGGGGCTAGGACCGAGCAGTACTTC. Encoded protein: CASSNGARTEQYF. The chain uses TRBV12-3 or TRBV12-4 and TRBJ2-7; D is tentatively TRBD1 or TRBD2 (5 bases each). The V and J ends lost 6 bases and 6 bases respectively, with 15 bases between them. There are 13 residues in the CDR3.

The chain couples TRBV3-1 to TRBJ2-2, with D hard to call. V lost 3 bases, J lost 5 bases, and 7 bases lay in between. The germline V gene has CDR1 LGHDT and CDR2 YNNKEL (reference sequence). This CDR3 has 13 residues. As DNA, the CDR3 is TGTGCCAGCAGCCACGGCAGGACCGGGGAGCTGTTTTTT. It is translated as CASSHGRTGELFF.

The V gene is TRBV12-3 or TRBV12-4, the J gene TRBJ2-7, with D unresolved. V was cut by 6 bases and J by 6 bases, with 12 bases left in between. CDR3 length equals 12 residues. The CDR3 loop is CASSPEVREQYF. The CDR3 DNA sequence: TGTGCCAGCAGCCCAGAGGTGCGCGAGCAGTACTTC.

This clonotype came up a few times. The chain combines TRBV20-1 with TRBJ2-1; the D is unclear. Germline values: CDR1 DFQATT, CDR2 SNEGSKA (reference sequence). The germline V and J ends were trimmed by 6 bases and 4 bases, with 10 bases remaining between them. The length of the CDR3 is 12 residues. CDR3 residues: CSASIQYNEQFF. The CDR3 DNA sequence: TGCAGTGCCTCGATTCAATACAATGAGCAGTTCTTC.

This clonotype was detected once. The chain combines TRBV18 with TRBJ1-1; D possibly corresponds to TRBD1 (5 bases). Germline CDR1 and CDR2: KGHSH and LQKENI. V lost 3 bases and J 3 bases, leaving 17 bases between the germline ends. This CDR3 has 16 amino acids. CDR3 residues: CASSPLGAGLDTEAFF. The CDR3 coding sequence is TGTGCCAGCTCACCCCTAGGGGCGGGGTTGGACACTGAAGCTTTCTTT.

This clonotype turned up a few times. This chain joins TRBV5-1 and TRBJ1-1, with a tentative D call TRBD1 (5 bases). Germline assignment: CDR1 SGHRS and CDR2 YFSETQ. The V gene lost 5 bases and the J gene lost 7 bases, with 21 bases spanning the gap. This CDR3 spans 15 amino acids. The CDR3 sequence is CASSFAGNEMVEAFF. The CDR3 nucleotides read TGCGCCAGCAGTTTCGCAGGGAATGAGATGGTTGAAGCTTTCTTT.

This clonotype was recorded many times. The V call is TRBV6-2 or TRBV6-3, the J call TRBJ2-5, with D uncertain. V lost 6 bases and J 1 base, leaving 6 bases between the germline ends. Germline assignment: CDR1 MNHEY and CDR2 SVGEGT. This CDR3 is built from 12 residues. The CDR3 bases are TGTGCCAGCAGCGCCCTCCAAGAGACCCAGTACTTC. Protein sequence: CASSALQETQYF.

The genes are TRBV5-4 and TRBJ2-5, with 12 positions matching TRBD1. Germline lookup yields CDR1 SGHNT and CDR2 YYREEE (reference sequence). This CDR3 comprises 15 residues. After removal of 5 bases from V and 2 bases from J, the junction contained 4 bases not matched to a gene. CDR3 amino acids: CASRRDRGLQETQYF. In DNA, the CDR3 is TGTGCCAGCAGGAGGGACAGGGGGCTACAAGAGACCCAGTACTTC.

The chain is built from TRBV5-1 and TRBJ1-2; TRBD1 matches at 7 bases. This CDR3 comprises 15 residues. Germline V lookup: CDR1 SGHRS, CDR2 YFSETQ. The J segment lost 2 bases and the V segment lost 4 bases, leaving 8 bases of the junction unmatched. CDR3 in amino acids: CASSLSGTANYGYTF. CDR3 bases: TGCGCCAGCAGCCTCTCTGGGACAGCCAACTATGGCTACACCTTC.

The table lists this clonotype with many counts. This rearrangement joins TRBV2 to TRBJ2-5; D not resolved. This CDR3 comprises 13 residues. V was clipped by 7 bases and J by 1 base, with 10 bases between them. The germline V gene encodes CDR1 SNHLY and CDR2 FYNNEI. The CDR3 region is CASMADIQETQYF. The CDR3 DNA follows: TGTGCCAGCATGGCCGATATCCAAGAGACCCAGTACTTC.